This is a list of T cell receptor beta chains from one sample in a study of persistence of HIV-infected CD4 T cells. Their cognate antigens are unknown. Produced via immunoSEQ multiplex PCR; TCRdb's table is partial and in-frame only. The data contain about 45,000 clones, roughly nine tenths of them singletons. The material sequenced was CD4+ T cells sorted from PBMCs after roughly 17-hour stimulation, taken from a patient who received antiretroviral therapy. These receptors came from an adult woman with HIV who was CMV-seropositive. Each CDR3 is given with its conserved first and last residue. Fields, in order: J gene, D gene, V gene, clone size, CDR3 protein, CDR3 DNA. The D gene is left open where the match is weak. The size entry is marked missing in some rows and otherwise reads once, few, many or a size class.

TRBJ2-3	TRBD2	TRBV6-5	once	CASRERGRGDTQYF	TGTGCCAGCAGGGAGCGGGGGCGAGGAGATACGCAGTATTTT
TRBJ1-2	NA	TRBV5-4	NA	CASSLRGRLYTF	TGTGCCAGCAGCTTGCGGGGGCGTCTCTACACCTTC
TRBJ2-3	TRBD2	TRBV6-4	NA	CASSASGGTDTQYF	TGTGCCAGCAGTGCTAGCGGGGGCACAGATACGCAGTATTTT
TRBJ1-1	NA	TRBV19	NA	CASKERQSLGEAFF	TGTGCCAGTAAGGAAAGACAGTCCCTTGGGGAAGCTTTCTTT
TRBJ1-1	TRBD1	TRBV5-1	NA	CASSTTGGRTEAFF	TGCGCCAGCAGCACCACAGGGGGAAGGACTGAAGCTTTCTTT
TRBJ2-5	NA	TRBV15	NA	CATSNTGRQETQYF	TGTGCCACCAGCAACACAGGGCGGCAAGAGACCCAGTACTTC
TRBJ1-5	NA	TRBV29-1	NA	CSPNWGMHQPQHF	TGCAGCCCCAACTGGGGAATGCATCAGCCCCAGCATTTT
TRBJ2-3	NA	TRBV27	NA	CASDRVGGTDTQYF	TGTGCCAGCGACCGGGTTGGGGGCACAGATACGCAGTATTTT
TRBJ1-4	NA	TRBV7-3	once	CASSDTWGIREKLFF	TGTGCCAGCAGCGACACTTGGGGAATCAGGGAAAAACTGTTTTTT
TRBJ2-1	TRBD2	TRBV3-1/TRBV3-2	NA	CASGRLLAGGYNEQFF	TGTGCCAGTGGCCGGCTACTAGCGGGTGGCTACAATGAGCAGTTCTTC
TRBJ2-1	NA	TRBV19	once	CASSIGNRNEQFF	TGTGCCAGTAGTATAGGGAATCGCAATGAGCAGTTCTTC
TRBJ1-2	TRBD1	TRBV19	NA	CASSQTPRQGAYYGYTF	TGTGCCAGTAGCCAAACCCCCCGACAGGGCGCTTACTATGGCTACACCTTC
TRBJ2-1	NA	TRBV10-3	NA	CAISETGFNEQFF	TGTGCCATCAGTGAGACAGGGTTCAATGAGCAGTTCTTC
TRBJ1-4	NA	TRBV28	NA	CASSRQLLEKLFF	TGTGCCAGCAGTCGGCAGCTCCTTGAAAAACTGTTTTTT
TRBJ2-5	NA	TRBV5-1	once	CASSLEGRETQYF	TGCGCCAGCAGCTTGGAGGGTCGGGAGACCCAGTACTTC
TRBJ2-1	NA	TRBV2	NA	CASRATPLSYNEQFF	TGTGCCAGCAGAGCGACACCCCTTTCCTACAATGAGCAGTTCTTC
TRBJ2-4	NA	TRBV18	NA	CASSPTQGSNIQYF	TGTGCCAGCTCGCCTACGCAGGGAAGCAACATTCAGTACTTC
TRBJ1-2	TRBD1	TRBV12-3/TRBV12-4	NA	CASSKQGSYGYTF	TGTGCCAGCAGTAAACAGGGGAGCTATGGCTACACCTTC
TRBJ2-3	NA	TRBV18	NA	CASSPRRTSTDTQYF	TGTGCCAGCTCACCACGTCGGACTAGCACAGATACGCAGTATTTT
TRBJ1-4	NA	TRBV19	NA	CASIGGRKLFF	TGTGCCAGTATAGGGGGGCGAAAACTGTTTTTT
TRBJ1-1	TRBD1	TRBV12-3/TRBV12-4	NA	CASRTGRGTEAFF	TGTGCCAGCAGGACAGGGAGGGGCACTGAAGCTTTCTTT
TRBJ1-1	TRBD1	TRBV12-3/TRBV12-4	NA	CASSDRGNTEAFF	TGTGCCAGCAGCGACAGGGGAAACACTGAAGCTTTCTTT
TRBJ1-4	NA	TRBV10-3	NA	CAISESMLRQRDEKLFF	TGTGCCATCAGTGAGTCGATGCTGCGACAGAGGGATGAAAAACTGTTTTTT
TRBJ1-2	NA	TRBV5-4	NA	CASSPGSTRSYTF	TGTGCCAGCAGCCCAGGGAGTACGAGGAGCTACACCTTC
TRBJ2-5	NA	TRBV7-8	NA	CASSLGAGEFETQYF	TGTGCCAGCAGCTTAGGGGCAGGGGAGTTCGAGACCCAGTACTTC
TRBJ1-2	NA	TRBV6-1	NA	CASSEVSRAAYGYTF	TGTGCCAGCAGTGAAGTTAGCAGGGCCGCCTATGGCTACACCTTC
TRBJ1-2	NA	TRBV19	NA	CASKDRDLYGYTF	TGTGCCAGTAAAGACCGGGACTTATATGGCTACACCTTC
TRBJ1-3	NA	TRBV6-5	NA	CASRPMGRGNTIYF	TGTGCCAGCAGACCCATGGGTCGCGGAAACACCATATATTTT
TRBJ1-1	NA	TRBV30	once	CAWSWALGRGTEAFF	TGTGCCTGGAGTTGGGCCCTGGGGCGGGGAACTGAAGCTTTCTTT
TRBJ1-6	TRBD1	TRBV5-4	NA	CASSGRTGDNSPLHF	TGTGCCAGCAGCGGACGGACAGGGGACAATTCACCCCTCCACTTT
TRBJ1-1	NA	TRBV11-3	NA	CASSLEDTEAFF	TGTGCCAGCAGCCTAGAGGACACTGAAGCTTTCTTT
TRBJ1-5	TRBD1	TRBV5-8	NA	CASSLGDRGTEPQHF	TGTGCCAGCAGCTTGGGGGACAGGGGAACGGAGCCCCAGCATTTT
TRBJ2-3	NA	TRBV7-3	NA	CASSLNPVIDTQYF	TGTGCCAGCAGCTTAAACCCAGTCATAGATACGCAGTATTTT
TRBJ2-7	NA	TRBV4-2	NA	CASSQEQGRGDYEQYF	TGTGCCAGCAGCCAAGAGCAGGGGAGGGGGGACTACGAGCAGTACTTC